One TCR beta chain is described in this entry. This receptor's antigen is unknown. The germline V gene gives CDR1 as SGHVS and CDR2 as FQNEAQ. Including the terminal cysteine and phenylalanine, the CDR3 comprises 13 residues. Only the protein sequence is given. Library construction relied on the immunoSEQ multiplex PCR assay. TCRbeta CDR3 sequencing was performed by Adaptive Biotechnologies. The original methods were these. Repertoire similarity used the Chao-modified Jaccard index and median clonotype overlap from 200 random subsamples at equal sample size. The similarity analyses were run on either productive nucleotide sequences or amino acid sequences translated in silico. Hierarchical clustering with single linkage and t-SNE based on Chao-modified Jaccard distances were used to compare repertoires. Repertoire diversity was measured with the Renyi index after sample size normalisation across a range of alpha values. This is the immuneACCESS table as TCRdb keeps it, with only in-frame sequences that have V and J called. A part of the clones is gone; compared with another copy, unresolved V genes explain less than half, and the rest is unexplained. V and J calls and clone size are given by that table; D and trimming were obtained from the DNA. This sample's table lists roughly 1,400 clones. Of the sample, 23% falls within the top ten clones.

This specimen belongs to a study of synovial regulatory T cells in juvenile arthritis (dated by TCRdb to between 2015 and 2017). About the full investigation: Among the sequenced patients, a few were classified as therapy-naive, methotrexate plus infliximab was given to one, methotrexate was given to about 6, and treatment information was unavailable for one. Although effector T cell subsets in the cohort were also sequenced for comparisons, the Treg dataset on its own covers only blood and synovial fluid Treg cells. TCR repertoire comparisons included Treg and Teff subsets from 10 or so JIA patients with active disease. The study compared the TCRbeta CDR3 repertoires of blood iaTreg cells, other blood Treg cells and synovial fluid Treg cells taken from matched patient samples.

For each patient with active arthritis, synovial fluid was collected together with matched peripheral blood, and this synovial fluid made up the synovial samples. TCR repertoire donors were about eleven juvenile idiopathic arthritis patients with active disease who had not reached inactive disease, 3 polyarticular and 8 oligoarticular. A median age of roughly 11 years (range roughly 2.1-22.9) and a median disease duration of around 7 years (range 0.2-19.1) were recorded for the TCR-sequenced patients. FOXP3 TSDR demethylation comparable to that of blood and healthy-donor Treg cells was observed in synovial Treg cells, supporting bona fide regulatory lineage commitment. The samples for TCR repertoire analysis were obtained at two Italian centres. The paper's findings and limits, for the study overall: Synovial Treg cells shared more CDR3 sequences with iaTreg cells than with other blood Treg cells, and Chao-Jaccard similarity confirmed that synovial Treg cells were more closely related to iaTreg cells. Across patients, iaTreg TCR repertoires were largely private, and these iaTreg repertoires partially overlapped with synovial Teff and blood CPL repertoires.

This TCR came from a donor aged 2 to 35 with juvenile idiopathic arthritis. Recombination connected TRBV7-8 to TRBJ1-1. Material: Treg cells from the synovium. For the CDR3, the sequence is CASSWDRGTEAFF.